This TCR beta chain was identified during a study of T cell repertoires in cytomegalovirus infection. From the reads, TCRdb called clonotypes with MiXCR, one entry per CDR3 protein. The sample has roughly 760,000 distinct CDR3 sequences, less than 40% seen once. A few counts support this clonotype. The CDR3 sequence is 13 residues long. After removal of 6 bases from V and 7 bases from J, the junction contained 8 bases not matched to a gene. CDR1 and CDR2 from the germline V gene are SQVTM and ANQGSEA. This chain joins TRBV29-1 and TRBJ1-4; 7 bases match TRBD1. The TCR was taken from a human donor in good health (CMV status not recorded). Some clones in this sample may be carry-over from other donors' samples. The specimen sequenced was PBMCs. CDR3 in amino acids: CSVATGITEKLFF. In DNA form, the CDR3 reads TGCAGCGTGGCGACAGGGATCACTGAAAAACTGTTTTTT.